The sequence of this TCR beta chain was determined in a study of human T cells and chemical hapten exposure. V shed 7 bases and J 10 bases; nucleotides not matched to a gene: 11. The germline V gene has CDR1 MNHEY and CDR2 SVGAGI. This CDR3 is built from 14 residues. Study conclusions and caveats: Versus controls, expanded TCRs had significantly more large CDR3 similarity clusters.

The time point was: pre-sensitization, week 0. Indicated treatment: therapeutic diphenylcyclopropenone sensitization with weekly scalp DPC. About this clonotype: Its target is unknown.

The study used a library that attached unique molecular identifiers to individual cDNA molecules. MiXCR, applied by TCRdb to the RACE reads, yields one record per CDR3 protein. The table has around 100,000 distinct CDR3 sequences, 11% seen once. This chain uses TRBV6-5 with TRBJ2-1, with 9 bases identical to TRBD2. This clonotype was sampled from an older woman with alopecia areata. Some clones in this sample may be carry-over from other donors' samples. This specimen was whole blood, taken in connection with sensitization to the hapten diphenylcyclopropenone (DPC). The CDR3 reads CASTERGAKREQFF. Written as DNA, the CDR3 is TGTGCCAGCACTGAGCGGGGGGCTAAGCGAGAGCAGTTCTTC.